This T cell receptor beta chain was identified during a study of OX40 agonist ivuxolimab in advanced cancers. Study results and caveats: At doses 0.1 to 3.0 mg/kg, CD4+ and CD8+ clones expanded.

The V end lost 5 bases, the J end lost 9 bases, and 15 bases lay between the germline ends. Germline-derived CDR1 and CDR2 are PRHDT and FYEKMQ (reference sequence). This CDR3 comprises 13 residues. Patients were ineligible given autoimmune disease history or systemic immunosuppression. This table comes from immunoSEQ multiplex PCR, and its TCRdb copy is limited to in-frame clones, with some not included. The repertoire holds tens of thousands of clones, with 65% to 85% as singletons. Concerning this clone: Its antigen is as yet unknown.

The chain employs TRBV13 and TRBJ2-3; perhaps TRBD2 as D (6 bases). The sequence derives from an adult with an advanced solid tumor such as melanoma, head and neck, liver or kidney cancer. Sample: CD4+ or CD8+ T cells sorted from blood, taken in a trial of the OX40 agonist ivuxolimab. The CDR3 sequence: CASSQGLPPTQYF. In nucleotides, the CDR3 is TGTGCCAGCAGCCAGGGACTTCCCCCAACGCAGTATTTT.